This note documents a single TCR beta chain sequence. Its matching antigen is unknown. These data originate in a study of chemoradiotherapy in HPV16-positive cancers. On the study more broadly: Candidate HPV-specific clones and shared TCR motifs came from two HPV16-positive patients.

Repertoires were sampled repeatedly during chemoradiotherapy. Findings and limits, study-wide: For HPV16-positive patients, expanding HPV-responsive T cells associated with longer recurrence-free survival. Candidate HPV-specific clones and E7-related TCR motifs grew in tumor during treatment.

Clones were read by immunoSEQ multiplex PCR, and TCRdb kept only the in-frame ones, dropping some. The sample lists around 13,000 clones, 85% to 90% seen once, with over 20% in the top ten. Trimming shortened V by 1 base and J by 6 bases, and 12 bases separated the two germline ends. From germline, CDR1 is LGHNA and CDR2 YNFKEQ. This CDR3 is built from 14 residues. Sequencing used blood, obtained from a patient who underwent chemoradiotherapy. This chain links TRBV4-2 with TRBJ1-2; D is perhaps TRBD1 (6 bases). This TCR derives from a human donor with HPV-associated anogenital cancer. CDR3 sequence (DNA): TGTGCCAGCAGCCAAGTACGGGGGGCAAATGGCTACACCTTC. Encoded protein: CASSQVRGANGYTF.